Listed below are T cell receptor beta chains from one sample, sequenced in a study of shared clonotypes between healthy human individuals. Method: immunoSEQ multiplex PCR; TCRdb's copy keeps in-frame clones and lacks some. The table has about half a million clones, 79% seen once; the top ten hold 10% to 15%. Sequencing was performed on PBMCs. The receptor source for this set is a woman in her thirties or forties in good health. Some clones in this sample may be carry-over from other donors' samples. CDR3s include the opening cysteine and the closing phenylalanine or tryptophan. The order of the fields is clone size, J gene, V gene, CDR3 protein. The size entry is marked missing in some rows and otherwise reads once, few, many or a size class.

size: NA
J: TRBJ2-5
V: TRBV30
CDR3: CAWGLAGPQETQYF

size: NA
J: TRBJ2-7
V: TRBV20-1
CDR3: CSARTLDEQYF

size: NA
J: TRBJ2-7
V: TRBV5-6
CDR3: CASSTAGTRGLYEQYF

size: NA
J: TRBJ2-2
V: TRBV7-2
CDR3: CASSPGLAGGPGELFF

size: NA
J: TRBJ1-5
V: TRBV5-5
CDR3: CASTRLGQESNQPQHF

size: NA
J: TRBJ2-2
V: TRBV2
CDR3: CASSPGSGRAGELFF

size: NA
J: TRBJ2-5
V: TRBV6-5
CDR3: CASSYATVAGETQYF

size: NA
J: TRBJ2-3
V: TRBV6-6
CDR3: CASSYGGEGTDTQYF

size: many
J: TRBJ1-1
V: TRBV9
CDR3: CASSRQVNTEAFF

size: NA
J: TRBJ2-7
V: TRBV28
CDR3: CASSPRGALTYEQYF

size: NA
J: TRBJ1-3
V: TRBV6-6
CDR3: CASSYSRVTGNTIYF

size: NA
J: TRBJ2-3
V: TRBV6-1
CDR3: CASSELIAEGTDTQYF

size: NA
J: TRBJ2-6
V: TRBV6-5
CDR3: CASSYSSGSGANVLTF

size: NA
J: TRBJ1-2
V: TRBV6-1
CDR3: CASRALGGDGGYTF

size: NA
J: TRBJ2-5
V: TRBV14
CDR3: CASSHFSGEKETQYF

size: NA
J: TRBJ2-1
V: TRBV4-3
CDR3: CASSPREDSGEQFF

size: NA
J: TRBJ2-7
V: TRBV7-9
CDR3: CASSGQYEQYF

size: NA
J: TRBJ2-5
V: TRBV4-1
CDR3: CASSQIRGSGETQYF

size: NA
J: TRBJ1-5
V: TRBV5-5
CDR3: CASSLLGADQPQHF

size: NA
J: TRBJ1-2
V: TRBV5-6
CDR3: CASSWDRGSSYGYTF

size: NA
J: TRBJ2-7
V: TRBV29-1
CDR3: CSGARDNSYEQYF

size: many
J: TRBJ2-5
V: TRBV7-2
CDR3: CASSLRRDFQETQYF

size: NA
J: TRBJ2-2
V: TRBV2
CDR3: CASRPVLVETGELFF

size: NA
J: TRBJ2-7
V: TRBV14
CDR3: CASSQLRPGGYYEQYF

size: NA
J: NA
V: TRBV25-1
CDR3: CASSPSLEYEQYF

size: NA
J: TRBJ2-7
V: TRBV4-1
CDR3: CASRESGRSYEQYF

size: NA
J: TRBJ1-1
V: TRBV9
CDR3: CASSPPVNTEAFF

size: once
J: TRBJ2-5
V: TRBV7-7
CDR3: CASSLGQGRGETQYF

size: NA
J: TRBJ1-1
V: TRBV7-9
CDR3: CASSPTWGNTEAFF

size: NA
J: TRBJ1-4
V: TRBV2
CDR3: CASSRDRNEKLFF

size: NA
J: TRBJ2-3
V: TRBV19
CDR3: CASSIGHGTDTQYF

size: few
J: TRBJ1-3
V: TRBV16
CDR3: CASSQSRGRSGNTIYF

size: few
J: TRBJ2-7
V: TRBV10-3
CDR3: CAISESGTGGDFSYEQYF

size: NA
J: TRBJ2-7
V: TRBV28
CDR3: CASLGQARYEQYF

size: NA
J: TRBJ2-7
V: TRBV2
CDR3: CASRDRGHEQYF

size: NA
J: TRBJ2-6
V: TRBV14
CDR3: CASSQAGGRGANVLTF

size: NA
J: TRBJ1-1
V: TRBV7-8
CDR3: CASSLVQGNTEAFF

size: few
J: TRBJ2-2
V: TRBV11-2
CDR3: CASSLLRGRAATGELFF

size: NA
J: TRBJ1-1
V: TRBV18
CDR3: CASTRTGNTEAFF

size: NA
J: TRBJ2-2
V: TRBV29-1
CDR3: CSVNGRGNTGELFF

size: NA
J: TRBJ2-3
V: TRBV6-1
CDR3: CASSALGLAADTQYF

size: NA
J: TRBJ2-5
V: TRBV9
CDR3: CASSVGQVVQETQYF

size: NA
J: TRBJ2-5
V: TRBV15
CDR3: CATSPGGETQYF

size: few
J: TRBJ1-1
V: TRBV30
CDR3: CAWSPLTGGLEFSEAFF

size: NA
J: TRBJ2-1
V: TRBV15
CDR3: CATSRDGDYNNEQFF

size: NA
J: TRBJ1-5
V: TRBV6-1
CDR3: CASGTQPYSNQPQHF

size: NA
J: TRBJ2-7
V: TRBV27
CDR3: CASSLEGRLYEQYF

size: NA
J: TRBJ2-1
V: TRBV6-6
CDR3: CASSKSSYNEQFF

size: NA
J: TRBJ2-7
V: TRBV7-9
CDR3: CASSSRTEQYF

size: NA
J: TRBJ2-3
V: TRBV28
CDR3: CASTTGEAITDTQYF